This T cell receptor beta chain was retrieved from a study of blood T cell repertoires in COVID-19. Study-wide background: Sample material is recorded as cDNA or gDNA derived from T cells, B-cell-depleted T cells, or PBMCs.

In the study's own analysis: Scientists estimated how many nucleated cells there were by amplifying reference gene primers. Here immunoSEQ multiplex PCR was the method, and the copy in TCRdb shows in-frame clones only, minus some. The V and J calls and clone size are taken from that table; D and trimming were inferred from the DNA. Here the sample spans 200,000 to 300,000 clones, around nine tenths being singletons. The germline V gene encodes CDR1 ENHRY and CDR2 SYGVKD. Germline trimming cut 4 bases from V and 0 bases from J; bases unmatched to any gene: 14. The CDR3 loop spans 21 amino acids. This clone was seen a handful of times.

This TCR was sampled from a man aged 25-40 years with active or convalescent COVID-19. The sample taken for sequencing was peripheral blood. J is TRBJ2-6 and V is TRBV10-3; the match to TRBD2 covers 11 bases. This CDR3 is CAISGLAGGQGAHSGANVLTF. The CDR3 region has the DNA TGTGCCATCAGTGGGCTAGCGGGGGGTCAGGGTGCTCACTCTGGGGCCAACGTCCTGACTTTC.